This T cell receptor beta chain was sequenced during a study of spatial heterogeneity in lung cancer. TCRdb independently ran MiXCR on the 5' RACE reads; one entry per CDR3 protein. Among about 3,900 distinct CDR3 sequences, 10% to 13% were seen once, and the ten largest hold less than 80%. The ends lost 4 bases at V and 5 bases at J; junction bases unmatched: 7. This CDR3 spans 16 amino acids. Germline CDR1 reads SGDLS; CDR2 reads YYNGEE. The time point was: sample taken at primary tumor resection. Samples were donated by 72 untreated early-stage non-small cell lung cancer patients. Findings and limits, study-wide: The number of expanded tumor alpha and beta chains correlated with mutation number.

This clonotype is medium-sized in the sample. The antigen is not known. The clonotype originates from a male donor with early-stage non-small cell lung cancer. The gene calls are TRBV9 and TRBJ2-3; the match to TRBD2 covers 13 bases. The sequenced sample was lung tumor tissue, obtained at surgery. The CDR3, as DNA: TGTGCCAGCAGCTATGGACTAGCGGGAGATCAAGATACGCAGTATTTT. As protein: CASSYGLAGDQDTQYF.